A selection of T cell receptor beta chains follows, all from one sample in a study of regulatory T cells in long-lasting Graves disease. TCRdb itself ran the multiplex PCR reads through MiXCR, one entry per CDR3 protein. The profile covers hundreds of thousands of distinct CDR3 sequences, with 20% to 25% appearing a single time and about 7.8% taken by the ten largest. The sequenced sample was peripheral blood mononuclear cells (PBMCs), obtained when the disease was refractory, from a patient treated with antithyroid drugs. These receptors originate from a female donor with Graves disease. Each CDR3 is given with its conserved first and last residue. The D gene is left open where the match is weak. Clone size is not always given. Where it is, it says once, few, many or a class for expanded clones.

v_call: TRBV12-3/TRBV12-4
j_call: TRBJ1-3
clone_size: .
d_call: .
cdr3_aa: CASSTLGLAGNTIYF
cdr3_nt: TGTGCCAGCAGTACATTGGGACTGGCTGGAAACACCATATATTTT

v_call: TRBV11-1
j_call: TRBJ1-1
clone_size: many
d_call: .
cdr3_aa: CASSPTANTEAFF
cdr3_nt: TGTGCCAGCAGCCCGACAGCGAACACTGAAGCTTTCTTT

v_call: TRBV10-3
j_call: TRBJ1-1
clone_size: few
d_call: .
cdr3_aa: CAISITGIEAFF
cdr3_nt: TGTGCCATCAGTATTACAGGAATAGAAGCTTTCTTT

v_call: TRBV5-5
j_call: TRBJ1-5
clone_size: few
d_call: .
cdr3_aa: CASSWDLGSNQPQHF
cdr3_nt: TGTGCCAGCAGCTGGGATTTGGGGAGCAATCAGCCCCAGCATTTT

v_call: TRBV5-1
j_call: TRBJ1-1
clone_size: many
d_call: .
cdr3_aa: CASSHLPHSNTEAFF
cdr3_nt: TGCGCCAGCAGCCATCTTCCCCACAGTAACACTGAAGCTTTCTTT

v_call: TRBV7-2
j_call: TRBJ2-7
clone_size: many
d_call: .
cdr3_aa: CASSPTRDFSYEQYF
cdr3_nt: TGTGCCAGCAGCCCCACGAGAGACTTCTCCTACGAGCAGTACTTC

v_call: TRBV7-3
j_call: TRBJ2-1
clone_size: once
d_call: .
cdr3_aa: CASSLSFRNEQFF
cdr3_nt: TGTGCCAGCAGCTTATCCTTTCGGAATGAGCAGTTCTTC

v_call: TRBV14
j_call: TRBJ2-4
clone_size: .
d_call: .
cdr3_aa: CASSPVAKNIQYF
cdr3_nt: TGTGCCAGCAGCCCCGTCGCCAAAAACATTCAGTACTTC

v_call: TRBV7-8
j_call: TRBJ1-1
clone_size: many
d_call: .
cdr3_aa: CASSLVGPKNTEAFF
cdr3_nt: TGTGCCAGCAGCTTAGTGGGACCGAAGAACACTGAAGCTTTCTTT

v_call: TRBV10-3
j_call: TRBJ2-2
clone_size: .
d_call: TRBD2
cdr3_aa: CAITGRDNTGELFF
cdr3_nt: TGTGCCATCACTGGGAGGGATAACACCGGGGAGCTGTTTTTT

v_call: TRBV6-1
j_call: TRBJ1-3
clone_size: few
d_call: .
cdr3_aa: CASSRSGGLAGNTIYF
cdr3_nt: TGTGCCAGCAGTCGCTCGGGTGGGTTGGCTGGAAACACCATATATTTT

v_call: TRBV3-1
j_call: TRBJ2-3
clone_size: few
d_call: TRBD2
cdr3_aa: CASSQGLARTDTQYF
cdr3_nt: TGTGCCAGCAGCCAGGGACTAGCGCGCACAGATACGCAGTATTTT

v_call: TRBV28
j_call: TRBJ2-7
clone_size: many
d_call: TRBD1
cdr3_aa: CASSMLGRGEQYF
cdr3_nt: TGTGCCAGCAGTATGCTGGGCAGGGGGGAGCAGTACTTC

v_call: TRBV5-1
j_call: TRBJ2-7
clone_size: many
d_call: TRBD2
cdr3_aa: CASSLTSGRYEQYF
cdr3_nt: TGTGCCAGCAGCTTGACTAGCGGGAGGTACGAGCAGTACTTC

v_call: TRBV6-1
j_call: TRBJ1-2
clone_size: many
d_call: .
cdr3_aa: CASSVEHGSHYGYTF
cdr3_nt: TGTGCCAGCAGCGTCGAACACGGATCTCACTATGGCTACACCTTC

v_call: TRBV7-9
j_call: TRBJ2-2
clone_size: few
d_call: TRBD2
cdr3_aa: CATEAVGRTSGRYPNTGELFF
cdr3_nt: TGTGCCACCGAGGCCGTAGGGAGGACTAGCGGGAGGTATCCGAACACCGGGGAGCTGTTTTTT

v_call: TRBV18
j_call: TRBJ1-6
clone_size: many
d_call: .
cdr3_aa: CASSLDGHNSPLHF
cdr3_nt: TGTGCCAGCTCACTAGACGGGCATAATTCACCCCTCCACTTT

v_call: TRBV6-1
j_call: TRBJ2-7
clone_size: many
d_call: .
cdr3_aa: CASFTGHEQYF
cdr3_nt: TGTGCCAGCTTTACAGGGCACGAGCAGTACTTC

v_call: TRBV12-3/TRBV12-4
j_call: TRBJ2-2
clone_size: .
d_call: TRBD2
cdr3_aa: CASSSVGQRGLAGGLNTGELFF
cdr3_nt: TGTGCCAGCAGTAGCGTGGGGCAGAGGGGACTAGCGGGAGGTTTAAACACCGGGGAGCTGTTTTTT

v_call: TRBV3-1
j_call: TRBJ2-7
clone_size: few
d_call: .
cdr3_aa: CASSQDGSRRKYF
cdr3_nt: TGTGCCAGCAGCCAAGATGGCTCCCGACGCAAGTACTTC